This TCR beta chain derives from a study of shared clonotypes between healthy human individuals. This clone was detected once. Using immunoSEQ multiplex PCR, the repertoire was profiled, and TCRdb retains in-frame clones only, with some absent. The sample lists 1,400,000 or so clones; approximately 98.5% were seen once. The ends were cut back, 7 bases at V and 0 bases at J, with 3 bases in the middle. Germline CDR1 SGHNT, CDR2 YYREEE (reference sequence). This CDR3 is built from 11 residues. The authors divided CD4+ cells into CD45RA+ naive and CD45RA-negative memory subsets. The specimen was naive CD4+ T cells sorted from blood. Subset specified: CD45RA+ positively selected. This chain connects TRBV5-4 to TRBJ2-3; D unresolved. This clonotype originated in a young man in good health. CDR3 coding DNA: TGTGCCAGCCACAGCACAGATACGCAGTATTTT. This gives the protein CASHSTDTQYF.